One sample yielded the 5 T cell receptor beta chains listed below, sequenced in a study of blood T cell repertoires in COVID-19. Using immunoSEQ multiplex PCR, the repertoire was profiled, and TCRdb retains in-frame clones only, with some absent. The sample includes 99,000 or so clones, around 86% of them seen just once. The sequenced sample consisted of peripheral blood. The receptors originated from a man aged 50 to 59 with acute or convalescent COVID-19.

V gene TRBV2 combines with J gene TRBJ2-3; 10 bases agree with TRBD2. V dropped 7 bases and J dropped 6; count of bases not matched to a gene: 4. The CDR3 extends over 13 amino acids. Per the germline V gene, CDR1 is SNHLY and CDR2 is FYNNEI. CDR3 coding DNA: TGTGCCAGCAACCAGCGGGAGGGGGATACGCAGTATTTT. Its protein is CASNQREGDTQYF.

The rearrangement joins TRBV29-1 to TRBJ2-1; 8 nucleotides agree with TRBD2. CDR1 SQVTM and CDR2 ANQGSEA come from the germline V gene. The CDR3 loop spans 15 amino acids. V gave up 4 bases and J gave up 6 bases; unmatched junction bases: 11. The CDR3 protein is CSVVPLGREVNEQFF. DNA for the CDR3: TGCAGCGTTGTCCCACTAGGGCGGGAGGTCAATGAGCAGTTCTTC.

The chain links TRBV15 to TRBJ2-1; perhaps TRBD1 as D (5 bases). This CDR3 has 12 amino acids. Germline CDR1 is LNHNV and CDR2 is YYDKDF (reference sequence). V dropped 1 base and J dropped 10 bases, with 8 bases sitting between them. The CDR3: CATSRVGAEQFF. CDR3 nucleotide sequence: TGTGCCACCAGCAGAGTAGGGGCCGAGCAGTTCTTC. Full variable domain (remainder filled in from reference TRBV15 and TRBJ2-1): DAMVIQNPRYQVTQFGKPVTLSCSQTLNHNVMYWYQQKSSQAPKLLFHYYDKDFNNEADTPDNFQSRRPNTSFCFLDIRSPGLGDTAMYLCATSRVGAEQFFGPGTRLTVL.

This chain connects TRBV5-4 to TRBJ1-1; D gene ambiguous. This CDR3 has 14 residues. Between the trimmed V and J ends, which lost 6 bases and 1 base, there was a span of 13 bases. Per germline, CDR1 SGHNT and CDR2 YYREEE (reference sequence). CDR3 nucleotides: TGTGCCAGCACCCCAGGCCGGCAGAACACTGAAGCTTTCTTT. This gives the protein CASTPGRQNTEAFF.

The genes are TRBV4-2 and TRBJ2-7; 13 bases line up with TRBD2. The CDR3 consists of 15 residues. Germline V CDR1 and CDR2: LGHNA, YNFKEQ. Trimming took 1 base from V and 6 from J; bases not matched to a gene: 3. The CDR3 sequence: CASSQALAGGGEQYF. Written as DNA, the CDR3 is TGTGCCAGCAGCCAAGCACTAGCGGGAGGGGGCGAGCAGTACTTC.